Sequencing of this T cell receptor beta chain was carried out in a study of Graves' ophthalmopathy and Graves' hyperthyroidism. The table lists this clonotype with many counts. No antigen is known for it. General study points: The model's prediction of ophthalmopathy progression had approximately 67% sensitivity and roughly 72% specificity.

Other autoimmune diseases, uncontrolled infections, pregnancy and lactation each led to patient exclusion. TCR beta CDR3 amplification used RNA transcripts. HTBI primers were used in a first-round RT-PCR, which preceded a second-round multiplex PCR. TCRdb re-analysed the multiplex PCR reads in MiXCR, keeping a single row per CDR3 protein. The data show over a million distinct CDR3 sequences, about two fifths seen once. Germline V gives CDR1 LNHDA, CDR2 SQIVND (reference sequence). Trimming left V 5 bases short and J 4 bases short, with 11 bases between. CDR3 length: 13 amino acids. The clonotype comes from an adult man with Graves' hyperthyroidism. The sequenced material came from peripheral blood or thyroid tissue (not recorded which). The genes are TRBV19 and TRBJ1-1; D is unclear. The CDR3 bases are TGTGCCAGTAGTTTGGAGGGCCCCACTGAAGCTTTCTTT. This translates into CASSLEGPTEAFF.